These 27 T cell receptor beta chains came from one sample sequenced in a study of T-cell reconstitution after alpha-beta-depleted transplantation in children. TCRbeta library preparation incorporated unique molecular identifiers. TCRdb itself ran the PCR reads through MiXCR, one entry per CDR3 protein. The sample shows roughly 120,000 distinct CDR3 sequences, 23% of them seen only once. The source material was PBMCs, mostly from graft donor cells, sampled 180 days after TCRalphabeta/CD19-depleted stem cell transplant. These receptors all stem from a male patient aged 2 to 10 who had a stem cell transplant for chronic granulomatous disease, so the T cells may come from the graft donor.

This clonotype was seen more than once but under ten times. V usage is TRBV6-1 and J usage is TRBJ1-3, with D tentatively TRBD1 (5 bases). CDR1 and CDR2 (germline): MNHNS, SASEGT. V lost 6 bases and J lost 4, with 13 bases in between. The CDR3 covers 14 residues. DNA for the CDR3: TGTGCCAGCAGGGCCCCAGGGTCCGGAAACACCATATATTTT. Translating gives CASRAPGSGNTIYF.

This clonotype was recorded at least ten times. The CDR3, as DNA: TGTGCCAGCGGACACCTAGGGCTAGCGGGGGGCTCCTACGAGCAGTACTTC. It specifies CASGHLGLAGGSYEQYF. This chain links TRBV11-2 with TRBJ2-7; 11 bases fit TRBD2. J gave up 0 bases and V 8 bases, and 12 bases lay outside the gene matches. Germline V gene lookup returns CDR1 SGHAT and CDR2 FQNNGV. The CDR3 is 17 amino acids.

This clonotype showed up just a few times. V usage is TRBV12-3 or TRBV12-4 and J usage is TRBJ2-7; the match to TRBD1 covers 9 bases. The CDR3 has 15 residues. V dropped 3 bases and J dropped 2; count of bases not matched to a gene: 5. CDR3 coding DNA: TGTGCCAGCAGTTTGAGGACAGGGGCAACCTACGAGCAGTACTTC. It codes for CASSLRTGATYEQYF.

This clonotype was picked up many times. This chain uses TRBV20-1 with TRBJ2-1, with TRBD2 matching over 12 bases. CDR3 size: 16 residues. Germline loops: CDR1 DFQATT, CDR2 SNEGSKA (reference sequence). Trimming at V came to 3 bases and at J to 8 bases, leaving 11 bases not matched to a gene. CDR3 protein: CSASGVRTSGVHEQFF. CDR3 DNA: TGCAGTGCTAGTGGGGTAAGGACTAGCGGGGTCCATGAGCAGTTCTTC.

This clonotype was detected ten times or more. The rearrangement joins TRBV4-3 to TRBJ2-3; 7 nucleotides match TRBD2. CDR1 and CDR2 (germline): LGHNA, YSLEER. The ends lost 1 base at V and 4 bases at J; junction bases unmatched: 5. CDR3 length equals 15 residues. DNA of the CDR3: TGCGCCAGCAGCCAAGGGACTAGTTTCTCAGATACGCAGTATTTT. As protein: CASSQGTSFSDTQYF.

This clonotype has at least ten counts. J is TRBJ1-5 and V is TRBV18; D ambiguous. Trimming pared 4 bases from V and 2 bases from J, leaving 9 bases between. The CDR3 is made up of 14 amino acids. The germline V gene has CDR1 KGHSH and CDR2 LQKENI. The CDR3 nucleotides are TGTGCCAGCTCACAGAACAAGGGCAATCAGCCCCAGCATTTT. Translated: CASSQNKGNQPQHF.

The DNA for the CDR3 is TGTGCCTGGAGTAGCGGACTTACCTACGAGCAGTACTTC. Translated, it gives CAWSSGLTYEQYF. J is TRBJ2-7 and V is TRBV30; TRBD2 might be the D (5 bases). Trimming pared 2 bases from V and 2 bases from J, leaving 10 bases between. The germline V gene has CDR1 GTSNPN and CDR2 SVGIG (reference sequence). The CDR3 is made up of 13 amino acids.

J is TRBJ2-5 and V is TRBV12-3 or TRBV12-4; D might be TRBD2 (5 bases). Trimming left V 4 bases short and J 1 base short, with 10 bases between. The CDR3 loop spans 14 amino acids. CDR3 protein: CASSSRRAQETQYF. CDR3 DNA: TGTGCCAGCAGTTCCCGGCGGGCCCAAGAGACCCAGTACTTC.

This clonotype showed up many times. The gene calls are TRBV12-3 or TRBV12-4 and TRBJ1-3; D is ambiguous. CDR3 size: 10 residues. V dropped 3 bases and J dropped 8 bases, with 2 bases sitting between them. CDR3 loop: CASSLYTIYF. CDR3 in DNA: TGTGCCAGCAGTTTGTACACCATATATTTT.

This clonotype was counted a few times. The gene calls are TRBV27 and TRBJ2-7; 7 positions agree with TRBD2. J lost 4 bases, V lost 5 bases, and 8 bases had no gene match. CDR1 is MNHEY, CDR2 SMNVEV, per germline (reference sequence). CDR3 length: 14 amino acids. The CDR3 DNA sequence: TGTGCCAGCAGTCCCGTGACTAGCCATTACGAGCAGTACTTC. It yields the protein CASSPVTSHYEQYF.

In its sample, this clonotype was seen many times. J is TRBJ2-5 and V is TRBV5-1; 13 bases are shared with TRBD2. Germline lookup yields CDR1 SGHRS and CDR2 YFSETQ. The V gene end was trimmed by 4 bases and the J gene end by 5 bases; junction bases not matched to a gene: 8. The CDR3 runs to 16 residues. The CDR3 protein is CASSRTSGGLGETQYF. CDR3 in DNA: TGCGCCAGCAGCCGGACTAGCGGGGGCCTCGGGGAGACCCAGTACTTC. The complete variable domain, with remaining parts taken from reference TRBV5-1 and TRBJ2-5, reads KAGVTQTPRYLIKTRGQQVTLSCSPISGHRSVSWYQQTPGQGLQFLFEYFSETQRNKGNFPGRFSGRQFSNSRSEMNVSTLELGDSALYLCASSRTSGGLGETQYFGPGTRLLVL.

The chain links TRBV25-1 to TRBJ2-7; unclear D gene. The germline gives CDR1 MGHDK, CDR2 SYGVNS. V lost 1 base and J lost 2, with 12 bases in between. The CDR3 sequence is 15 residues long. The CDR3 region has the DNA TGTGCCAGCAGTGAATTGGAAGCTGGAACCTACGAGCAGTACTTC. Translation gives CASSELEAGTYEQYF.

This chain joins TRBV5-6 and TRBJ2-2; a possible D gene is TRBD2 (6 bases). Germline V lookup: CDR1 SGHDT, CDR2 YYEEEE. This CDR3 is 16 amino acids long. With 1 base removed from V and 0 bases from J, the gap between germline ends came to 10 bases. The CDR3: CASSLFGGANTGELFF. CDR3 bases: TGTGCCAGCAGCTTGTTTGGCGGGGCGAACACCGGGGAGCTGTTTTTT.

This CDR3 reads CASSLGSTGNTEAFF. The DNA for the CDR3 is TGCGCCAGCAGCTTGGGCTCTACAGGAAACACTGAAGCTTTCTTT. The chain carries TRBV5-1 and TRBJ1-1; D possibly corresponds to TRBD1 (5 bases). Looked up from germline, CDR1 is SGHRS and CDR2 is YFSETQ. The germline V and J ends were trimmed by 0 bases and 2 bases, with 11 bases remaining between them. CDR3 size: 15 residues.

This clonotype was observed a few times. The chain combines TRBV5-1 with TRBJ2-7, with 7 bases lining up with TRBD1. Germline assignment: CDR1 SGHRS and CDR2 YFSETQ. V lost 4 bases to trimming and J lost 3 bases; unmatched junction nucleotides: 7. The CDR3 contains 14 residues. This chain's CDR3 is CASSPWTGYYEQYF. The CDR3 DNA is TGCGCCAGCAGCCCGTGGACAGGTTACTACGAGCAGTACTTC.

The sample holds many counts of this clonotype. This chain links TRBV29-1 with TRBJ2-7; TRBD1 is a possible D gene (5 bases). V shed 0 bases and J shed 6 bases, with 9 bases lying between them. Germline values: CDR1 SQVTM, CDR2 ANQGSEA. CDR3 length: 12 residues. CDR3: CSVEDWGGEQYF. CDR3 coding DNA: TGCAGCGTTGAAGATTGGGGCGGCGAGCAGTACTTC.

This chain joins TRBV9 and TRBJ2-7, with D perhaps TRBD1 or TRBD2 (5 bases each). Germline V gives CDR1 SGDLS, CDR2 YYNGEE. The CDR3 extends over 15 amino acids. Trimming pared 0 bases from V and 0 bases from J, leaving 10 bases between. The CDR3 here is CASSVAGTASYEQYF. CDR3 in DNA: TGTGCCAGCAGCGTAGCCGGGACGGCCTCCTACGAGCAGTACTTC.

This sequence joins TRBV12-3 or TRBV12-4 and TRBJ1-3; D is uncertain. This CDR3 has 16 amino acids. V lost 3 bases to trimming and J lost 0 bases, with 12 bases between them. The CDR3 bases are TGTGCCAGCAGTTTTAGGCAGGCGAACTCTGGAAACACCATATATTTT. This gives the protein CASSFRQANSGNTIYF.

V and J are TRBV7-2 and TRBJ1-5; D gene ambiguous. The CDR3 is 16 residues long. V was cut by 4 bases and J by 3 bases, with 16 bases left in between. Germline CDR1 reads SGHTA; CDR2 reads FQGNSA. The CDR3, as DNA: TGTGCCAGCAGCTCGAGCGGGCTCATGGTCAATCAGCCCCAGCATTTT. It codes for CASSSSGLMVNQPQHF.

This rearrangement joins TRBV5-1 to TRBJ2-1, with D unclear. Germline-derived CDR1 and CDR2 are SGHRS and YFSETQ. This CDR3 region has 15 residues. V lost 4 bases and J lost 0, with 11 bases in between. The CDR3 loop reads CASSPGLSSYNEQFF. DNA of the CDR3: TGCGCCAGCAGCCCAGGCTTGAGCTCCTACAATGAGCAGTTCTTC.

V and J are TRBV5-5 and TRBJ2-1; D is possibly TRBD1 (6 bases). Germline V gives CDR1 SGHKS, CDR2 YYEKEE (reference sequence). With 0 bases removed from V and 8 bases from J, the gap between germline ends came to 15 bases. The length of the CDR3 is 15 residues. The CDR3 reads CASSLVTGGDYEQFF. CDR3 coding DNA: TGTGCCAGCAGCTTGGTGACAGGCGGAGACTATGAGCAGTTCTTC.

This clonotype was found once. The chain is built from TRBV11-2 and TRBJ2-3, with TRBD1 matching over 8 bases. CDR3 length equals 18 residues. CDR1 SGHAT and CDR2 FQNNGV come from the germline V gene. V lost 2 bases, J lost 2 bases, and 12 bases stayed unmatched. As DNA, the CDR3 is TGTGCCAGCAGCTTATTTGCCCTCGGGACAGGAGACACAGATACGCAGTATTTT. Its translation: CASSLFALGTGDTDTQYF.

The chain has TRBV7-2 and TRBJ1-4, with D perhaps matching TRBD1 (6 bases). This CDR3 comprises 17 residues. Trimming removed 4 bases at V and 6 bases at J, with 21 bases between. Germline CDR1 and CDR2: SGHTA and FQGNSA. The CDR3 DNA sequence: TGTGCCAGCAGCTCTAGGGGGGGGGGCCGGAGATATGAAAAACTGTTTTTT. It translates to CASSSRGGGRRYEKLFF.

This clonotype was observed many times. The J gene is TRBJ2-3, the V gene TRBV20-1, with 8 bases that match TRBD2. The trim removed 1 base at V and 6 bases at J, leaving 12 bases unmatched. Germline assignment: CDR1 DFQATT and CDR2 SNEGSKA (reference sequence). This CDR3 is 16 amino acids long. The CDR3 loop is CSARAVAGGIKDTQYF. Written as DNA, the CDR3 is TGCAGTGCTAGAGCGGTCGCGGGGGGTATAAAGGATACGCAGTATTTT.

The sample holds many counts of this clonotype. This chain uses TRBV5-1 with TRBJ2-7; D is perhaps TRBD1 (5 bases). This CDR3 is built from 14 residues. V shed 4 bases and J shed 2 bases, with 13 bases lying between them. CDR1 is SGHRS, CDR2 YFSETQ, per germline. The chain's CDR3 is CASSAHQGAYEQYF. The CDR3, as DNA: TGCGCCAGCAGCGCTCACCAGGGCGCCTACGAGCAGTACTTC.

This chain connects TRBV10-3 to TRBJ1-1, with TRBD1 matching 7 bases. The ends lost 4 bases at V and 2 bases at J; junction bases unmatched: 7. The length of the CDR3 is 15 residues. Germline CDR1 and CDR2: ENHRY and SYGVKD. The DNA of the CDR3 is TGTGCCATCAGTGCCCGACAGGGAACCAACACTGAAGCTTTCTTT. As protein: CAISARQGTNTEAFF.

This rearrangement joins TRBV15 to TRBJ2-1; a possible D gene is TRBD2 (5 bases). Trimming cost V 0 bases and J 9 bases, with 12 bases left between them. The CDR3 consists of 14 residues. Looked up from germline, CDR1 is LNHNV and CDR2 is YYDKDF (reference sequence). CDR3 bases: TGTGCCACCAGCAGAGATACGGGAAATAGTGAGCAGTTCTTC. It yields the protein CATSRDTGNSEQFF.